The rows below give T cell receptor beta chains drawn from one sample of a study of T cell repertoires in cytomegalovirus infection. In TCRdb, the reads were re-called with MiXCR into one record per CDR3 protein. The sample records 480,000 or so distinct CDR3 sequences, about 11% being singletons. The sequencing sample was made of PBMCs. These receptors were collected from a human donor in good health (CMV status not recorded). Some clones in this sample may be carry-over from other donors' samples. Both conserved end residues are part of each CDR3. The D gene is left open where the match is weak. For some rows the clone size is stated as once, few or many, or as a class when expanded; others skip it.

d_gene	len	abundance	v_gene	j_gene	CDR3aa	CDR3nt
NA	16	NA	TRBV5-1	TRBJ2-4	CASSLEVAEGKNIQYF	TGCGCCAGCAGCCTCGAGGTAGCGGAGGGAAAAAACATTCAGTACTTC
NA	11	many	TRBV19	TRBJ1-5	CASRDYGPQHF	TGTGCCAGTAGGGATTACGGGCCCCAGCATTTT
NA	15	NA	TRBV5-6	TRBJ2-4	CASSLIGQGGGIQYF	TGTGCCAGCAGCTTGATTGGGCAGGGAGGAGGCATTCAGTACTTC
NA	16	NA	TRBV12-3/TRBV12-4	TRBJ1-5	CASSLGKVLGVQSQHF	TGTGCCAGCAGTTTAGGGAAGGTGCTGGGTGTACAGTCCCAGCATTTT
NA	13	many	TRBV7-9	TRBJ2-1	CASSFVGGNEQFF	TGTGCCAGCAGCTTTGTGGGGGGAAATGAGCAGTTCTTC
NA	13	many	TRBV7-9	TRBJ2-5	CASSLAGSETQYF	TGTGCCAGCAGCTTAGCCGGGAGTGAGACCCAGTACTTC
TRBD1	17	many	TRBV20-1	TRBJ1-2	CSARATGAVESNYGYTF	TGCAGTGCTAGAGCGACAGGGGCCGTAGAATCTAACTATGGCTACACCTTC
NA	16	many	TRBV7-6	TRBJ2-1	CASSLSTPGYYNEQFF	TGTGCCAGCAGCCTCTCGACCCCGGGGTACTACAATGAGCAGTTCTTC
TRBD1	14	many	TRBV12-3/TRBV12-4	TRBJ2-1	CASSLTGDYNEQFF	TGTGCCAGCAGCCTAACAGGGGATTACAATGAGCAGTTCTTC
TRBD1	19	NA	TRBV29-1	TRBJ1-1	CSVVMDSKGTGTWDTEAFF	TGCAGCGTTGTGATGGATAGCAAGGGGACAGGGACTTGGGACACTGAAGCTTTCTTT
TRBD2	15	many	TRBV12-3/TRBV12-4	TRBJ2-7	CASSLFGGSSYEQYF	TGTGCCAGCAGTTTATTCGGCGGGAGCTCCTACGAGCAGTACTTC
NA	15	few	TRBV11-2	TRBJ2-7	CASSYRGGGGNEQYF	TGTGCCAGCAGCTATAGGGGAGGAGGGGGAAACGAGCAGTACTTC
NA	17	many	TRBV15	TRBJ1-2	CATSRGAGRDSNYGYTF	TGTGCCACCAGCAGAGGGGCAGGGAGAGATTCAAACTATGGCTACACCTTC
NA	13	NA	TRBV10-3	TRBJ1-2	CAISEGREYGYTF	TGTGCCATCAGTGAGGGTCGAGAGTACGGCTACACCTTC
NA	16	many	TRBV20-1	TRBJ2-1	CSARGLVGAPYNEQFF	TGCAGTGCTAGGGGTCTTGTGGGAGCACCCTACAATGAGCAGTTCTTC
NA	13	NA	TRBV6-4	TRBJ1-4	CASRGWANEKLFF	TGTGCCAGCAGGGGGTGGGCTAATGAAAAACTGTTTTTT
TRBD1	15	NA	TRBV14	TRBJ2-5	CASSLRDRGQETQYF	TGTGCCAGCAGCCTACGGGACAGGGGGCAAGAGACCCAGTACTTC
NA	11	NA	TRBV12-3/TRBV12-4	TRBJ1-5	CASSQTGPQHF	TGTGCCAGCAGTCAGACAGGCCCCCAGCATTTT
NA	16	few	TRBV6-5	TRBJ1-4	CASTPRRDSRYEKLFF	TGTGCCAGCACCCCCAGGAGGGACTCAAGATACGAAAAACTGTTTTTT
TRBD1	15	few	TRBV19	TRBJ1-1	CASSLQDRLNTEAFF	TGTGCCAGTAGTCTCCAGGACAGGTTGAACACTGAAGCTTTCTTT
TRBD2	19	many	TRBV5-1	TRBJ2-6	CASSRRLAGGGLGANVLTF	TGCGCCAGCAGCCGGAGACTAGCGGGAGGGGGTCTTGGGGCCAACGTCCTGACTTTC
NA	14	few	TRBV6-5	TRBJ1-1	CASSRGGFHTEAFF	TGTGCCAGCAGTCGGGGGGGATTTCACACTGAAGCTTTCTTT
NA	13	few	TRBV20-1	TRBJ2-1	CSASLPTYNEQFF	TGCAGTGCTAGTTTGCCTACTTACAATGAGCAGTTCTTC
NA	16	many	TRBV7-2	TRBJ2-1	CASSLRGSGRYNEQFF	TGTGCCAGCAGCTTAAGAGGGTCCGGACGGTACAATGAGCAGTTCTTC
TRBD2	16	few	TRBV5-1	TRBJ2-5	CASSFGTSGGQETQYF	TGCGCCAGCAGCTTTGGGACTAGCGGGGGCCAAGAGACCCAGTACTTC
NA	15	many	TRBV7-8	TRBJ2-1	CASSLGDKFSDEQFF	TGTGCCAGCAGCTTAGGGGACAAGTTTAGCGATGAGCAGTTCTTC
TRBD1	15	many	TRBV5-6	TRBJ2-5	CASSFTGGYQETQYF	TGTGCCAGCAGTTTTACAGGGGGATACCAAGAGACCCAGTACTTC
NA	11	many	TRBV20-1	TRBJ2-3	CSAPERDTQYF	TGCAGTGCTCCAGAAAGAGATACGCAGTATTTT
NA	16	many	TRBV7-3	TRBJ2-1	CASSLGRGLPYNEQFF	TGTGCCAGCAGCCTGGGGCGGGGACTTCCCTACAATGAGCAGTTCTTC
NA	15	NA	TRBV7-9	TRBJ2-7	CASSFTGRKVYEQYF	TGTGCCAGCAGCTTCACCGGACGGAAGGTTTACGAGCAGTACTTC
NA	13	few	TRBV20-1	TRBJ2-1	CSASGGAYNEQFF	TGCAGTGCTTCCGGAGGGGCCTACAATGAGCAGTTCTTC
NA	16	many	TRBV14	TRBJ2-4	CASSQVRTDNKNIQYF	TGTGCCAGCAGCCAAGTTCGGACGGATAACAAAAACATTCAGTACTTC
TRBD1	14	many	TRBV7-2	TRBJ1-2	CASSSGQGEGGYTF	TGTGCCAGCAGCTCTGGACAGGGTGAAGGTGGCTACACCTTC
NA	13	NA	TRBV6-2/TRBV6-3	TRBJ2-1	CASRPDPYNEQFF	TGTGCCAGCAGACCGGACCCCTACAATGAGCAGTTCTTC
TRBD2	17	NA	TRBV20-1	TRBJ2-1	CSARDTSGSGAYNEQFF	TGCAGTGCTAGAGATACCTCAGGTAGCGGGGCCTACAATGAGCAGTTCTTC
NA	14	many	TRBV2	TRBJ2-3	CASSEDRVTDTQYF	TGTGCCAGCAGTGAGGACAGAGTCACAGATACGCAGTATTTT
NA	11	many	TRBV12-3/TRBV12-4	TRBJ2-7	CASSPGAEQYF	TGTGCCAGCAGTCCAGGGGCCGAGCAGTACTTC
NA	16	many	TRBV7-2	TRBJ2-1	CASSLTHSVRRYEQFF	TGTGCCAGCAGCTTAACGCATTCTGTCAGGAGGTATGAGCAGTTCTTC
TRBD2	17	few	TRBV5-1	TRBJ2-2	CASSLASGRATTGELFF	TGCGCCAGCAGCTTGGCTAGCGGGAGGGCTACAACCGGGGAGCTGTTTTTT
TRBD2	16	few	TRBV5-6	TRBJ2-5	CASSSKLAGDRETQYF	TGTGCCAGCAGCTCGAAACTAGCGGGAGACCGGGAGACCCAGTACTTC
NA	13	many	TRBV12-3/TRBV12-4	TRBJ2-4	CASSLGRTGIQYF	TGTGCCAGCAGTTTAGGCAGGACGGGCATTCAGTACTTC
TRBD1	18	many	TRBV7-8	TRBJ1-6	CASSLAGGTGKINSPLHF	TGTGCCAGCAGCTTAGCTGGGGGGACAGGGAAAATTAATTCACCCCTCCACTTT